This is a list of T cell receptor beta chains from one sample in a study of OX40 agonist ivuxolimab in advanced cancers. Method: immunoSEQ multiplex PCR; TCRdb's copy keeps in-frame clones and lacks some. The data contain some 35,000 clones, around 73% of them seen just once; the ten biggest clones take up 22%. The sequenced sample was CD4+ or CD8+ T cells sorted from blood, obtained in a trial of the OX40 agonist ivuxolimab. All receptors derive from an adult with an advanced solid tumor such as melanoma, head and neck, liver or kidney cancer. Each CDR3 is given with its conserved first and last residue. D genes are given only for firm matches. Clone size, where shown, is once, few, many, or a class for clones that have expanded.

few	TRBV5-4	TRBD2	TRBJ2-1	TGTGCCAGCAGCTGGACGGGGAGGGTTTCGGATGAGCAGTTCTTC	CASSWTGRVSDEQFF
-	TRBV7-2	TRBD1	TRBJ1-6	TGTGCCAGCAGCTCGGGAAGGACAGGCTATAATTCACCCCTCCACTTT	CASSSGRTGYNSPLHF
few	TRBV7-9	-	TRBJ1-1	TGTGCCAGCAGCTCCCTCCCGGGGGCGAACACTGAAGCTTTCTTT	CASSSLPGANTEAFF
-	TRBV27	-	TRBJ2-2	TGTGCCAGCACCCACCCAGGTTCCACCGGGGAGCTGTTTTTT	CASTHPGSTGELFF
few	TRBV7-3	-	TRBJ2-3	TGTGCCAGCAGCTTAACGTCCGATACGCAGTATTTT	CASSLTSDTQYF
-	TRBV30	-	TRBJ1-4	TGTGCGGGGAGCGAGATCGAAAAACTGTTTTTT	CAGSEIEKLFF
-	TRBV19	-	TRBJ2-5	TGTGCCAGTAGTTGGGAAGAGACCCAGTACTTC	CASSWEETQYF
few	TRBV4-3	TRBD1	TRBJ1-5	TGCGCCAGCAGCCAAGAATCGAGGGGACAGCAGCCCCAGCATTTT	CASSQESRGQQPQHF
-	TRBV11-2	-	TRBJ2-7	TGTGCCAGCAGTTCCGACGGCTACTACGAGCAGTACTTC	CASSSDGYYEQYF
few	TRBV15	-	TRBJ1-5	TGTGCCACCACAGGACAGAGGGATCAGCCCCAGCATTTT	CATTGQRDQPQHF
-	TRBV4-3	-	TRBJ2-7	TGCGCCAGCAGCCTTGAACACCTTCGACAGGACCGCTCCTACGAGCAGTACTTC	CASSLEHLRQDRSYEQYF
-	TRBV10-3	-	TRBJ1-1	TGTGCCATCAGTGGCGGGACTGGTGAAGCTTTCTTT	CAISGGTGEAFF
-	TRBV4-1	TRBD1	TRBJ2-7	TGCGCCAGCAGCCGGACGACAGGGAACGAGCAGTACTTC	CASSRTTGNEQYF
-	TRBV5-8	-	TRBJ1-6	TGTGCCAGCAGCATTTCGACAGCACCCCTCCACTTT	CASSISTAPLHF
few	TRBV7-2	-	TRBJ1-2	TGTGCCAGCAGCTTGACAGTCAGAGGCTACACCTTC	CASSLTVRGYTF
-	TRBV2	-	TRBJ1-1	TGTGCCAGCAGTGGGGGGGTCCTGAACACTGAAGCTTTCTTT	CASSGGVLNTEAFF
many	TRBV11-2	-	TRBJ2-3	TGTGCCAGCAGCCGGGGACTCTTTACAGATACGCAGTATTTT	CASSRGLFTDTQYF
-	TRBV7-7	TRBD1	TRBJ1-3	TGTGCTAGCAGCTTATCCACAGGGGTAGGAAACACCATATATTTT	CASSLSTGVGNTIYF
-	TRBV7-3	-	TRBJ1-2	TGTGCCAGCAGCTGGGGGGCGAACTTGGGTGGCTACACCTTC	CASSWGANLGGYTF
-	TRBV7-2	-	TRBJ2-3	TGTGCCAGCAGCATCCTCTTGATAGTGACAGATACGCAGTATTTT	CASSILLIVTDTQYF
-	TRBV5-1	TRBD2	TRBJ2-5	TGCGCCAGCCGGGGGGTGCAAGAGACCCAGTACTTC	CASRGVQETQYF
-	TRBV27	-	TRBJ1-2	TGTGCCAGCAGACAGTCCCAGGGAAACGGATATGGCTACACCTTC	CASRQSQGNGYGYTF
-	TRBV5-4	TRBD2	TRBJ2-1	TGTGCCAGCAGCTTGGAAGGACTAGCGACAGATGAGCAGTTCTTC	CASSLEGLATDEQFF
-	TRBV18	-	TRBJ2-7	TGTGCCAGCTCACCACCGGGCGTTTACGAGCAGTACTTC	CASSPPGVYEQYF
-	TRBV7-9	TRBD2	TRBJ2-5	TGTGCCAGCAGACTAGCGGGGGGGCGAGAGACCCAGTACTTC	CASRLAGGRETQYF
-	TRBV10-3	TRBD2	TRBJ2-3	TGTGCCATCAGTGACTCGCTAGCGGGGGAAAAAGATACGCAGTATTTT	CAISDSLAGEKDTQYF
-	TRBV28	-	TRBJ1-3	TGTGCCAGCCAGGGTCTTAACATTCGAAACACCATATATTTT	CASQGLNIRNTIYF
-	TRBV6-6	TRBD1	TRBJ1-5	TGTGCCAGCAGCCAACCAGGGGGCGGCAATCAGCCCCAGCATTTT	CASSQPGGGNQPQHF
-	TRBV10-3	TRBD1	TRBJ1-4	TGTGCCATCAGTGGCACAACCACAGGGGGCGAGGCTGAAAAACTGTTTTTT	CAISGTTTGGEAEKLFF
-	TRBV30	-	TRBJ2-1	TGTGCCTGGAACCGGGACAACGACTACAATGAGCAGTTCTTC	CAWNRDNDYNEQFF
-	TRBV7-2	TRBD1	TRBJ2-5	TGTGCCAGCAGCACCGGACAGGATGGGACCCAGTACTTC	CASSTGQDGTQYF
once	TRBV18	-	TRBJ1-1	TGTGCCAGCTCACCGGAAGCAGGATTGAACACTGAAGCTTTCTTT	CASSPEAGLNTEAFF
-	TRBV7-2	TRBD1	TRBJ1-1	TGTGCCAGCAGCTTAACCCCAGGGGGACAGGCTGAAGCTTTCTTT	CASSLTPGGQAEAFF
-	TRBV4-1	-	TRBJ1-5	TGCGCCAGCAGCCAAGATCAAGCGGTTTTTCAGCCCCAGCATTTT	CASSQDQAVFQPQHF
-	TRBV10-3	TRBD1	TRBJ1-4	TGTGCCATCAGTGATAGCCAGGGGGGCGAAAAACTGTTTTTT	CAISDSQGGEKLFF
-	TRBV11-2	TRBD2	TRBJ2-3	TGTGCCAGCAGCCCGAGCGGGAGTGGGACAGATACGCAGTATTTT	CASSPSGSGTDTQYF
-	TRBV5-4	-	TRBJ2-2	TGTGCCAGCAGCTCCGTCGACTACGGGGAGCTGTTTTTT	CASSSVDYGELFF
-	TRBV9	-	TRBJ1-3	TGTGCCAGCAGCGCAGTTTGGGGAGGGGACACCATATATTTT	CASSAVWGGDTIYF
-	TRBV14	TRBD1	TRBJ2-7	TGTGCCAGCAGCCAAGGGGGGACAGGCTCCTACGAGCAGTACTTC	CASSQGGTGSYEQYF
once	TRBV2	-	TRBJ1-1	TGTGCCAGCAGGATTGGGAACACTGAAGCTTTCTTT	CASRIGNTEAFF
-	TRBV4-1	-	TRBJ2-1	TGCGCCAGCAGCCTTCTTTCTACGGTAGGAGGGGGTACTGAGCAGTTCTTC	CASSLLSTVGGGTEQFF
once	TRBV28	TRBD2	TRBJ2-7	TGTGCCAGCAGTTTAACTAGCGGGATCAACTACGAGCAGTACTTC	CASSLTSGINYEQYF
few	TRBV5-1	TRBD2	TRBJ2-1	TGCGCCAGCAGCTCTCTAGCGGGCCTCTACAATGAGCAGTTCTTC	CASSSLAGLYNEQFF
-	TRBV4-1	-	TRBJ1-6	TGCGCCAGCAGCCAAGTTCGGACGGTCCCCTATAATTCACCCCTCCACTTT	CASSQVRTVPYNSPLHF
few	TRBV25-1	-	TRBJ2-7	TGTGCCAGCAGTTTAGGGGTCGGCAACGAGCAGTACTTC	CASSLGVGNEQYF
-	TRBV23-1	-	TRBJ1-6	TGCGCCAGCAGCCAGGGTCAGGGAGGTTCACCCCTCCACTTT	CASSQGQGGSPLHF
few	TRBV30	TRBD2	TRBJ2-1	TGTGCCTGGAGAGATCTAGCGGAGCTAAGGGAGCATGAGCAGTTCTTC	CAWRDLAELREHEQFF
few	TRBV7-6	-	TRBJ2-7	TGTGCCAGCAGCCCTAGGACCGTTAGCTCCTACGAGCAGTACTTC	CASSPRTVSSYEQYF
-	TRBV6-1	-	TRBJ1-6	TGTGCCAGCAGTGAAGCTAGCGCACAGGGAGGGACACCCCTCCACTTT	CASSEASAQGGTPLHF
once	TRBV9	-	TRBJ2-5	TGTGCCAGCAGCGTTGAGGTCCAAGAGACCCAGTACTTC	CASSVEVQETQYF
-	TRBV6-5	TRBD2	TRBJ2-1	TGTGCCAGCAGTTACTCGCTAGCGGGGGGTGAGCAGTTCTTC	CASSYSLAGGEQFF
few	TRBV13	-	TRBJ2-1	TGTGCCAGCAGCCCGGGGGACGGATTCACCTACAATGAGCAGTTCTTC	CASSPGDGFTYNEQFF
-	TRBV2	-	TRBJ2-7	TGTGCCAGCACGGGGGAACCCTACGAGCAGTACTTC	CASTGEPYEQYF
-	TRBV7-9	TRBD1	TRBJ2-2	TGTGCCAGCAGCTTATTGGGACAGGGCTCCGGGGAGCTGTTTTTT	CASSLLGQGSGELFF
-	TRBV7-9	-	TRBJ2-5	TGTGCCAGCAGTTCAAAGGGCCCAGAGACCCAGTACTTC	CASSSKGPETQYF
-	TRBV5-4	TRBD1	TRBJ2-7	TGTGCCAGCAGCGCCCGGGACAGTAACTACGAGCAGTACTTC	CASSARDSNYEQYF